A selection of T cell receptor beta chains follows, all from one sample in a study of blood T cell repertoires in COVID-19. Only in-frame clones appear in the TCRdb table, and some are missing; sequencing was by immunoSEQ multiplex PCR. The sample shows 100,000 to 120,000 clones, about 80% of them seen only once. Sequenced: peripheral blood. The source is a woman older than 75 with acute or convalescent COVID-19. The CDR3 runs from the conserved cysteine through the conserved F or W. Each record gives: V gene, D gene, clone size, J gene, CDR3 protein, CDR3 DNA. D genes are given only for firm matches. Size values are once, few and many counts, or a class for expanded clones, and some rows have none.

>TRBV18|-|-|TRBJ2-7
CASSLIGGDSYEQYF
TGTGCCAGCTCCCTGATAGGGGGAGACTCCTACGAGCAGTACTTC
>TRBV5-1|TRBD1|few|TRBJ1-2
CASSRDRPNYGYTF
TGCGCCAGCAGCCGGGACAGGCCGAACTATGGCTACACCTTC
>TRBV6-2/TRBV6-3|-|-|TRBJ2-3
CASSPGTLVTDTQYF
TGTGCCAGCAGCCCCGGGACTCTGGTGACAGATACGCAGTATTTT
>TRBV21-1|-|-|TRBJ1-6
CASSNPGTGRVW
TGTGCCAGCAGCAATCCGGGGACAGGGAGGGTGTGG
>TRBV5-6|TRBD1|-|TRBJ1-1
CASSLLTGANTEAFF
TGTGCCAGCAGCTTACTAACAGGGGCGAACACTGAAGCTTTCTTT
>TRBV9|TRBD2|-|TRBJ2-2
CASSGAGGPSGELFF
TGTGCCAGCAGCGGGGCGGGGGGCCCCAGCGGGGAGCTGTTTTTT
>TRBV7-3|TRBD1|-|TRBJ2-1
CASSLVGQGNEQFF
TGTGCCAGCAGCTTGGTGGGACAGGGCAATGAGCAGTTCTTC
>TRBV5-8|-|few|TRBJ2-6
CASSLGGYSGANVLTF
TGTGCCAGCAGCTTGGGAGGGTACTCTGGGGCCAACGTCCTGACTTTC
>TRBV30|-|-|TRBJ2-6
CAWSGFSSGANVLTF
TGTGCCTGGAGTGGATTCAGCTCTGGGGCCAACGTCCTGACTTTC
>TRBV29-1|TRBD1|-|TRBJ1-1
CSAQGAGTEAFF
TGCAGCGCGCAGGGGGCGGGCACTGAAGCTTTCTTT
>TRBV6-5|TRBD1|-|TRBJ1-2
CASSSGGSNYGYTF
TGTGCCAGCAGTTCAGGGGGGTCGAACTATGGCTACACCTTC
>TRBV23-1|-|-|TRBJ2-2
CASSQSDGGNTGELFF
TGCGCCAGCAGTCAATCGGACGGGGGGAACACCGGGGAGCTGTTTTTT
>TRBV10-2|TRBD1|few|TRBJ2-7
CASKSYGTDYEQYF
TGCGCCAGCAAATCATACGGGACAGACTACGAGCAGTACTTC
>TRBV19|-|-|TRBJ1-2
CASLTRTDTNYGYTF
TGTGCCAGCCTAACACGGACAGATACTAACTATGGCTACACCTTC
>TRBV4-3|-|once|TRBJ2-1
CASSQDSGRTYNEQFF
TGCGCCAGCAGCCAAGATTCAGGCCGGACCTACAATGAGCAGTTCTTC
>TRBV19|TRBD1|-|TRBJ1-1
CASSIADRDTEAFF
TGTGCCAGTAGTATAGCCGACAGGGACACTGAAGCTTTCTTT